The rows below give T cell receptor beta chains drawn from one sample of a study of T cell repertoires in cytomegalovirus infection. Their target antigens are unknown. TCRdb independently ran MiXCR on the reads; one entry per CDR3 protein. In the table there are hundreds of thousands of distinct CDR3 sequences, around 29% of which are singletons. Sequenced material: cultured CD8+ T cells from PBMCs, taken from culture after CMV antigen stimulation. Every receptor here comes from a human donor in good health (CMV status not recorded). Some clones in this sample may be carry-over from other donors' samples. The CDR3 runs from the conserved cysteine through the conserved F or W. D genes are given only for firm matches. Rows give clone size only sometimes, using once, few, many, or a class for an expanded clone.

cdr3_length j_call v_call clone_size d_call cdr3_aa cdr3_nt
15 TRBJ2-5 TRBV15 . . CATSGTESPQETQYF TGTGCCACCAGCGGAACTGAATCCCCCCAAGAGACCCAGTACTTC
15 TRBJ1-5 TRBV6-2/TRBV6-3 . . CASSPDNYSNQPQHF TGTGCCAGCAGTCCGGACAATTATAGCAATCAGCCCCAGCATTTT
14 TRBJ1-1 TRBV20-1 few TRBD1 CSARETGVNTEAFF TGCAGTGCTAGAGAGACAGGGGTGAACACTGAAGCTTTCTTT
14 TRBJ1-1 TRBV6-2/TRBV6-3 many TRBD1 CASMFGTGVPEAFF TGTGCCAGCATGTTTGGGACAGGGGTACCTGAAGCTTTCTTT
15 TRBJ2-5 TRBV6-1 once TRBD1 CASSEDRAYLETQYF TGTGCCAGCAGTGAGGACAGGGCTTATTTAGAGACCCAGTACTTC
14 TRBJ1-6 TRBV7-6 few . CASSLGGTYSPLHF TGTGCCAGCAGCTTAGGGGGAACGTATTCACCCCTCCACTTT
16 TRBJ2-7 TRBV12-3/TRBV12-4 few TRBD1 CASSLAWDSPSYEQYF TGTGCCAGCAGTCTCGCATGGGACAGTCCCTCCTACGAGCAGTACTTC
16 TRBJ2-3 TRBV6-5 few TRBD1 CASSYRTGTSTDTQYF TGTGCCAGCAGTTACCGGACAGGAACTAGCACAGATACGCAGTATTTT
16 TRBJ2-2 TRBV4-3 . TRBD2 CASSHNLAGGPGELFF TGCGCCAGCAGCCATAATCTAGCGGGGGGACCCGGGGAGCTGTTTTTT
18 TRBJ1-6 TRBV7-9 many . CASSPPLVVEVPNSPLHF TGTGCCAGCAGCCCACCCTTAGTTGTGGAAGTACCTAATTCACCCCTCCACTTT